Listed below are T cell receptor beta chains from one sample, sequenced in a study of blood T cell repertoires in COVID-19. The method was immunoSEQ multiplex PCR; TCRdb's version includes in-frame clones alone and lacks a portion of them. The sample has over 150,000 clones; roughly 93% are singletons. Material: peripheral blood. All receptors come from a man aged 18 to 29 with COVID-19, enrolled during active disease. Both conserved end residues are part of each CDR3. Fields, in order: J gene, V gene, clone size, D gene, CDR3 DNA, CDR3 protein. The D gene is left open where the match is weak. For some rows the clone size is stated as once, few or many, or as a class when expanded; others skip it.

j_gene: TRBJ2-3; v_gene: TRBV6-2/TRBV6-3; abundance: .; d_gene: TRBD2; CDR3nt: TGTGCCAGCAGCCGCTCGGGACTAGTGAGCACAGATACGCAGTATTTT; CDR3aa: CASSRSGLVSTDTQYF
j_gene: TRBJ1-3; v_gene: TRBV29-1; abundance: .; d_gene: TRBD1; CDR3nt: TGCAGCGTCGGCGGGACAGGGGCAACAGACTCTGGAAACACCATATATTTT; CDR3aa: CSVGGTGATDSGNTIYF
j_gene: TRBJ1-1; v_gene: TRBV27; abundance: once; d_gene: .; CDR3nt: TGTGCCAGCAGTTTTTTGGCCACGAACACTGAAGCTTTCTTT; CDR3aa: CASSFLATNTEAFF
j_gene: TRBJ1-4; v_gene: TRBV29-1; abundance: .; d_gene: TRBD1; CDR3nt: TGCAGCGTTTCACCGGGACAGGGGGTATACAAACTGTTTTTT; CDR3aa: CSVSPGQGVYKLFF
j_gene: TRBJ2-1; v_gene: TRBV6-5; abundance: once; d_gene: TRBD1; CDR3nt: TGTGCCAGCAGTTACATTATAACAGGGGGATTAGATGAGCAGTTCTTC; CDR3aa: CASSYIITGGLDEQFF
j_gene: TRBJ1-2; v_gene: TRBV13; abundance: .; d_gene: .; CDR3nt: TGTGCCAGCAGCTCCGGGGGGCTGAATGGCTACACCTTC; CDR3aa: CASSSGGLNGYTF
j_gene: TRBJ1-6; v_gene: TRBV20-1; abundance: .; d_gene: .; CDR3nt: TGCAGTGCTAGTCTGGGACTCCCTTCCATTTCACCCCTCCACTTT; CDR3aa: CSASLGLPSISPLHF
j_gene: TRBJ2-1; v_gene: TRBV19; abundance: .; d_gene: .; CDR3nt: TGTGCCAGTAGTATAGGAAGGCAGGCAATAAAGCAGTTCTTC; CDR3aa: CASSIGRQAIKQFF
j_gene: TRBJ1-1; v_gene: TRBV3-1/TRBV3-2; abundance: .; d_gene: .; CDR3nt: TGTGCCAGCAGCCAATCCTATGGGGCCGGCATGAACACTGAAGCTTTCTTT; CDR3aa: CASSQSYGAGMNTEAFF
j_gene: TRBJ2-2; v_gene: TRBV7-2; abundance: .; d_gene: .; CDR3nt: TGTGCCAGCAGCTTTTCACTGAACACCGGGGAGCTGTTTTTT; CDR3aa: CASSFSLNTGELFF
j_gene: TRBJ2-7; v_gene: TRBV14; abundance: .; d_gene: .; CDR3nt: TGTGCCAGCAGCCAAGTATCTTACGAGCAGTACTTC; CDR3aa: CASSQVSYEQYF
j_gene: TRBJ2-3; v_gene: TRBV9; abundance: .; d_gene: .; CDR3nt: TGTGCCAGCAGTAAACAGGGCCACCCAGATACGCAGTATTTT; CDR3aa: CASSKQGHPDTQYF
j_gene: TRBJ2-1; v_gene: TRBV24-1; abundance: .; d_gene: TRBD2; CDR3nt: TGTGCCACCAGTGGTCCGACTAGCGGGAGTTCCTACAATGAGCAGTTCTTC; CDR3aa: CATSGPTSGSSYNEQFF
j_gene: TRBJ2-7; v_gene: TRBV6-5; abundance: .; d_gene: TRBD2; CDR3nt: TGTGCCAGCAGGGATTGGACTAGCGGGAGATACGAGCAGTACTTC; CDR3aa: CASRDWTSGRYEQYF